This entry lists 31 T cell receptor beta chains sequenced from one sample in a study of persistence of HIV-infected CD4 T cells. The antigens of these receptors remain unknown. The libraries were made with immunoSEQ version 4 in survey mode. Here immunoSEQ multiplex PCR was the method, and the copy in TCRdb shows in-frame clones only, minus some. The sample lists over 40,000 clones, approximately 78% occurring once. Overlapping HIV-1 Gag 15-mer peptides at about 1 ug per peptide per mL were used. Memory cells lacking CD40L and CD69 with high CD45RO were sorted. Sequences were derived from CD4+ T cells sorted from PBMCs after 18-hour stimulation, sampled from a patient who received antiretroviral therapy. These receptors were taken from an adult man with HIV who was CMV-seropositive.

CDR3 in amino acids: CASSVGKADRETQYF. CDR3 DNA: TGTGCCAGCAGCGTAGGAAAAGCGGACCGAGAGACCCAGTACTTC. V and J are TRBV9 and TRBJ2-5, with D perhaps matching TRBD2 (5 bases). Per the germline V gene, CDR1 is SGDLS and CDR2 is YYNGEE. V was cut by 0 bases and J by 4 bases, with 13 bases left in between. CDR3 size: 15 residues.

V and J are TRBV6-1 and TRBJ1-4; D is undetermined. V dropped 1 base and J dropped 8 bases, with 14 bases sitting between them. This CDR3 has 15 amino acids. Germline V lookup: CDR1 MNHNS, CDR2 SASEGT. CDR3 amino acids: CASSEVSLGREKLFF. The CDR3 DNA sequence: TGTGCCAGCAGTGAAGTCTCCTTAGGGCGCGAAAAACTGTTTTTT.

This chain links TRBV7-2 with TRBJ2-7; D uncertain. Germline CDR1 is SGHTA and CDR2 is FQGNSA. This CDR3 contains 11 residues. The V end lost 4 bases, the J end lost 2 bases, and 3 bases lay between the germline ends. The CDR3, as DNA: TGTGCCAGCAGCTCCGCCTACGAGCAGTACTTC. Protein sequence: CASSSAYEQYF.

The chain couples TRBV2 to TRBJ1-1, with 7 positions matching TRBD1. The germline gives CDR1 SNHLY, CDR2 FYNNEI. V dropped 4 bases and J dropped 6; count of bases not matched to a gene: 8. This CDR3 has 14 residues. The CDR3 coding sequence is TGTGCCAGCAGTGGACAGGGAGGAATAGCTGAAGCTTTCTTT. It specifies CASSGQGGIAEAFF.

This clone was counted once. The J gene is TRBJ1-5, the V gene TRBV5-4, with a possible D match to TRBD1 (6 bases). Per the germline V gene, CDR1 is SGHNT and CDR2 is YYREEE (reference sequence). The ends were cut back, 0 bases at V and 5 bases at J, with 12 bases in the middle. The CDR3 loop spans 15 amino acids. CDR3 residues: CASSLGGASDQPQHF. CDR3 nucleotide sequence: TGTGCCAGCAGCTTGGGGGGGGCTTCGGATCAGCCCCAGCATTTT.

This chain connects TRBV5-1 to TRBJ1-4; 9 bases line up with TRBD1. The CDR3 has 15 residues. J was trimmed by 2 bases and V by 3 bases; bases with no gene match: 2. Germline CDR1 reads SGHRS; CDR2 reads YFSETQ. This CDR3 is CASSSGTGTNEKLFF. In DNA form, the CDR3 reads TGCGCCAGCAGCTCCGGGACAGGGACTAATGAAAAACTGTTTTTT. Full variable domain (remainder filled in from reference TRBV5-1 and TRBJ1-4): KAGVTQTPRYLIKTRGQQVTLSCSPISGHRSVSWYQQTPGQGLQFLFEYFSETQRNKGNFPGRFSGRQFSNSRSEMNVSTLELGDSALYLCASSSGTGTNEKLFFGSGTQLSVL.

The chain joins TRBV27 to TRBJ2-7; D perhaps matches TRBD2 (7 bases). CDR1 is MNHEY, CDR2 SMNVEV, per germline (reference sequence). The ends were cut back, 8 bases at V and 0 bases at J, with 23 bases in the middle. The CDR3 is made up of 17 amino acids. For the CDR3, the DNA is TGTGCCAGCTCCCTCGCAGGAGGGGGGGCCCGCTCCTACGAGCAGTACTTC. Protein sequence: CASSLAGGGARSYEQYF.

The rearrangement joins TRBV6-1 to TRBJ2-1, with 15 bases identical to TRBD2. Trimming removed 4 bases from V and 1 base from J; junction bases left unmatched: 8. Germline values: CDR1 MNHNS, CDR2 SASEGT. The CDR3 runs 19 residues. The CDR3 coding sequence is TGTGCCAGCAGTGTGGGACTAGCGGGAGGACAACGGTCCTACAATGAGCAGTTCTTC. It specifies CASSVGLAGGQRSYNEQFF.

This chain joins TRBV27 and TRBJ1-6; D unresolved. Germline CDR1 reads MNHEY; CDR2 reads SMNVEV (reference sequence). V was shortened by 2 bases and J by 10 bases, with 21 bases between the two germline ends. The CDR3 loop spans 17 amino acids. CDR3 in DNA: TGTGCCAGCAGTTTAATCCCTTCAAACACGGGTCGCTCACCCCTCCACTTT. Protein sequence: CASSLIPSNTGRSPLHF.

V gene TRBV15 combines with J gene TRBJ1-2, with TRBD1 matching 11 bases. With V trimmed by 5 bases and J by 7 bases, 6 bases remained unmatched. Germline CDR1 and CDR2: LNHNV and YYDKDF (reference sequence). This CDR3 spans 14 amino acids. CDR3 loop: CATSQPGTGGGYTF. The CDR3 nucleotides are TGTGCCACCAGCCAACCCGGGACAGGGGGTGGCTACACCTTC.

The rearrangement links TRBV4-1 to TRBJ1-2; no firm D call. Germline V gene data show CDR1 as MGHRA and CDR2 as YSYEKL. V lost 0 bases to trimming and J lost 3 bases, with 5 bases between them. This CDR3 spans 13 amino acids. The CDR3 loop reads CASSQEVYYGYTF. In nucleotides, the CDR3 is TGCGCCAGCAGCCAAGAGGTTTACTATGGCTACACCTTC.

The chain recombines TRBV18 with TRBJ2-3; TRBD2 matches 7 bases. J lost 7 bases, V lost 3 bases, and 10 bases had no gene match. Germline V gene data show CDR1 as KGHSH and CDR2 as LQKENI. CDR3 length equals 15 residues. CDR3 protein: CASSPPTSPAYTQYF. CDR3 coding DNA: TGTGCCAGCTCACCTCCGACTAGCCCCGCATATACGCAGTATTTT.

A single count supports this clone. The V and J genes are TRBV18 and TRBJ2-3, with 13 bases lining up with TRBD2. Per the germline V gene, CDR1 is KGHSH and CDR2 is LQKENI. The CDR3 totals 14 residues. CDR3 nucleotide sequence: TGTGCGTCAGAACTAGCGGGGGGGACAGATACGCAGTATTTT. Its protein product is CASELAGGTDTQYF.

In regard to this clone: The same CDR3 is also encoded by other DNA sequences in this sample. The chain employs TRBV18 and TRBJ1-4; the D gene is possibly TRBD1 (6 bases). Trimming removed 6 bases from V and 3 bases from J, with 11 bases in between. The length of the CDR3 is 14 residues. Germline V CDR1 and CDR2: KGHSH, LQKENI. The CDR3, as DNA: TGTGCCAGCTCCCCGGACAGAGCTAATGAAAAACTGTTTTTT. It encodes CASSPDRANEKLFF.

The CDR3: CASSEVLEYQPQHF. CDR3 nucleotide sequence: TGTGCCAGCAGTGAAGTTCTAGAATATCAGCCCCAGCATTTT. The chain uses TRBV6-1 and TRBJ1-5; D gene ambiguous. This CDR3 contains 14 residues. Germline values: CDR1 MNHNS, CDR2 SASEGT. Trimming shortened V by 1 base and J by 5 bases, and 9 bases separated the two germline ends.

In this sample, this clone turned up a few times. The V call is TRBV5-4, the J call TRBJ1-1; possibly TRBD1 for D (6 bases). This CDR3 spans 15 amino acids. Trimming pared 3 bases from V and 1 base from J, leaving 13 bases between. The germline V gene encodes CDR1 SGHNT and CDR2 YYREEE (reference sequence). The CDR3 protein is CASSWGGTRNTEAFF. In DNA form, the CDR3 reads TGTGCCAGCAGCTGGGGAGGGACACGGAACACTGAAGCTTTCTTT.

The rearrangement links TRBV19 to TRBJ2-1; maybe TRBD1 (6 bases). The CDR3 covers 14 residues. V was shortened by 4 bases and J by 3 bases, with 10 bases between the two germline ends. The germline CDR1 and CDR2 sequences are LNHDA and SQIVND (reference sequence). The CDR3 region is CASSTGQIYNEQFF. In DNA, the CDR3 is TGTGCCAGTAGTACGGGACAAATCTACAATGAGCAGTTCTTC.

The gene calls are TRBV3-1 (or the pseudogene TRBV3-2) and TRBJ2-2, with 10 bases lining up with TRBD2. J was trimmed by 6 bases and V by 5 bases; bases with no gene match: 9. From germline, CDR1 is LGHDT and CDR2 YNNKEL (reference sequence). The CDR3 loop spans 16 amino acids. The CDR3 DNA sequence: TGTGCCAGCAGCTACCGGGAACTAGCGGGGCCCGGGGAGCTGTTTTTT. It yields the protein CASSYRELAGPGELFF.

The V call is TRBV27, the J call TRBJ1-1; no firm D call. Trimming took off 7 bases at V and 1 base at J, with 19 bases between the two ends. The CDR3 loop spans 16 amino acids. CDR1 and CDR2 (germline): MNHEY, SMNVEV (reference sequence). The CDR3 here is CASTPMGPAGNTEAFF. The CDR3 region has the DNA TGTGCCAGCACCCCAATGGGTCCCGCGGGGAACACTGAAGCTTTCTTT.

The rearrangement uses TRBV18 and TRBJ1-1; D possibly corresponds to TRBD1 (6 bases). Trimming pared 3 bases from V and 6 bases from J, leaving 17 bases between. Germline V gene data show CDR1 as KGHSH and CDR2 as LQKENI. The CDR3 length is 15 residues. CDR3 region: CASSPEGGTKAEAFF. CDR3 in DNA: TGTGCCAGCTCACCGGAAGGGGGGACTAAGGCTGAAGCTTTCTTT.

The rearrangement links TRBV30 to TRBJ1-2; 9 bases fit TRBD1. The CDR3 loop spans 13 amino acids. V shed 3 bases, J shed 6 bases, and the junction held 5 bases outside the gene matches. CDR1 is GTSNPN and CDR2 is SVGIG in the germline V gene (reference sequence). This CDR3 is CAWSKQGADGYTF. The CDR3 DNA reads as TGTGCCTGGAGCAAACAGGGGGCGGATGGCTACACCTTC.

This sequence joins TRBV3-1 (or the pseudogene TRBV3-2) and TRBJ1-4; D not certain. CDR1 is LGHDT and CDR2 is YNNKEL in the germline V gene (reference sequence). With 1 base removed from V and 8 bases from J, the gap between germline ends came to 14 bases. There are 15 residues in the CDR3. CDR3 sequence reads: CASSQGPQVGEKLFF. As DNA, the CDR3 is TGTGCCAGCAGCCAAGGTCCTCAAGTCGGCGAAAAACTGTTTTTT.

The rearrangement links TRBV7-2 to TRBJ1-1, with D possibly being TRBD1 (6 bases). The CDR3 has 15 amino acids. Germline V CDR1 and CDR2: SGHTA, FQGNSA. V lost 0 bases and J 4 bases, leaving 12 bases between the germline ends. The CDR3 sequence: CASSLAGGAVTEAFF. The DNA of the CDR3 is TGTGCCAGCAGCTTAGCGGGGGGGGCCGTCACTGAAGCTTTCTTT.

V usage is TRBV7-2 and J usage is TRBJ2-5, with D perhaps TRBD1 (6 bases). The ends were cut back, 5 bases at V and 1 base at J, with 11 bases in the middle. The CDR3 spans 14 residues. CDR1 is SGHTA and CDR2 is FQGNSA in the germline V gene. CDR3 nucleotide sequence: TGTGCCAGCAGCAACGGACAGACCCAAGAGACCCAGTACTTC. It yields the protein CASSNGQTQETQYF.

The chain's CDR3 is CASRGLAGEPQYF. In nucleotides, the CDR3 is TGTGCCAGCAGGGGACTAGCGGGGGAGCCGCAGTATTTT. The V gene is TRBV12-3 or TRBV12-4, the J gene TRBJ2-3, with 14 bases fitting TRBD2. V trimming: 6 bases; J trimming: 10 bases; junction bases outside the gene matches: 3. CDR3 length equals 13 residues.

In its sample, this clone was seen a few times. The CDR3 is CASSFSGADGNTIYF. The CDR3 DNA sequence: TGTGCCAGCTCATTTTCCGGGGCAGATGGAAACACCATATATTTT. The genes are TRBV6-5 and TRBJ1-3; tentative D call: TRBD1 (5 bases). Trimming took off 8 bases at V and 3 bases at J, with 17 bases between the two ends. The CDR3 is 15 residues long. Germline CDR1 MNHEY, CDR2 SVGAGI.

The V gene is TRBV10-3, the J gene TRBJ1-2; no definite D call. The CDR3 runs 13 residues. V gave up 2 bases and J gave up 4 bases, with 8 bases separating them. From germline, CDR1 is ENHRY and CDR2 SYGVKD. The CDR3 sequence is CAISEKTTYGYTF. For the CDR3, the DNA is TGTGCCATCAGTGAGAAGACTACCTATGGCTACACCTTC.

V usage is TRBV2 and J usage is TRBJ2-7; maybe TRBD2 (7 bases). Trimming pared 6 bases from V and 2 bases from J, leaving 14 bases between. Germline CDR1 reads SNHLY; CDR2 reads FYNNEI. The CDR3 has 14 amino acids. The DNA of the CDR3 is TGTGCCAGCAGAATGGCGGGGGCTACCTACGAGCAGTACTTC. Protein sequence: CASRMAGATYEQYF.

The rearrangement links TRBV6-6 to TRBJ2-3; 7 bases match TRBD2. V lost 5 bases to trimming and J lost 4 bases; unmatched junction nucleotides: 9. This CDR3 has 15 residues. Germline assignment: CDR1 MNHNY and CDR2 SVGAGI (reference sequence). The CDR3 loop is CASSTGVTSADTQYF. Written as DNA, the CDR3 is TGTGCCAGCAGTACCGGTGTTACTAGCGCAGATACGCAGTATTTT.

V gene TRBV2 combines with J gene TRBJ1-6; no definite D call. Trimming stripped 10 bases from V and 5 bases from J, with 15 bases between. This CDR3 has 14 amino acids. Per germline, CDR1 SNHLY and CDR2 FYNNEI. CDR3 protein: CATQTRGDNSPLHF. DNA for the CDR3: TGTGCCACCCAGACCCGCGGGGATAATTCACCCCTCCACTTT.

The chain is built from TRBV19 and TRBJ2-7, with D tentatively TRBD1 (5 bases). The CDR3 has 13 residues. Germline CDR1 is LNHDA and CDR2 is SQIVND (reference sequence). Trimming removed 6 bases from V and 4 bases from J, with 13 bases in between. DNA for the CDR3: TGTGCCAGTAGCTTCGAAAAGGGGTACGAGCAGTACTTC. It encodes CASSFEKGYEQYF.